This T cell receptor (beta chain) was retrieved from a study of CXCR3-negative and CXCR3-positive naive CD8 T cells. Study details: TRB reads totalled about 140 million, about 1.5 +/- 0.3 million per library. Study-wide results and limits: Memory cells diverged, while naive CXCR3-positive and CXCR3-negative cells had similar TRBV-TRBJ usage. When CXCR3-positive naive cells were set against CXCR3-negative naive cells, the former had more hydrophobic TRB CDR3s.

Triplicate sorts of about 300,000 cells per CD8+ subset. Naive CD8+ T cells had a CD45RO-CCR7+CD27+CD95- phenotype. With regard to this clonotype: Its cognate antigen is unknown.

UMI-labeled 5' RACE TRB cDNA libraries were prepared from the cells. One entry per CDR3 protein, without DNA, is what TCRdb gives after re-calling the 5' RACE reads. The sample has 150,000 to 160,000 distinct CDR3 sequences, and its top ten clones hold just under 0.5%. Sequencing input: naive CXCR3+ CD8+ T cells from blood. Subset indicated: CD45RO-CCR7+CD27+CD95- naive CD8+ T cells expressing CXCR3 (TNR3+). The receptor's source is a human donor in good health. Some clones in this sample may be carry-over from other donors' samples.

The CDR3 protein is CASSPPGQYYGYTF. The chain combines TRBV4-3 with TRBJ1-2; TCRdb names TRBD1, which stays unverified in the absence of DNA. The CDR3 sequence is 14 residues long. CDR1 LGHNA and CDR2 YSLEER come from the germline V gene.